This T cell receptor (beta chain) was recovered during a study of T cell repertoires in cytomegalovirus infection. TCRdb fed the reads into MiXCR, producing one record per CDR3 protein. The repertoire consists of about 130,000 distinct CDR3 sequences, with approximately 9.2% occurring once and the leading ten covering about 9.4%. V lost 6 bases, J lost 9 bases, and 15 bases lay in between. This CDR3 is built from 12 residues. The sequencing input was PBMCs. The TCR comes from a human donor in good health (CMV status not recorded). Some clones in this sample may be carry-over from other donors' samples. The V call is TRBV12-3 or TRBV12-4, the J call TRBJ2-7, with D perhaps matching TRBD1 or TRBD2 (5 bases each). The CDR3 here is CASSRPGTPQYF. CDR3 coding DNA: TGTGCCAGCAGCCGACCCGGGACCCCGCAGTACTTC.